Described below is a single T cell receptor beta chain sequence and its context. Antigen unknown. Assay used: immunoSEQ multiplex PCR; TCRdb lists only in-frame clones, some missing. Altogether 350,000 to 400,000 clones are present, 75% to 90% being singletons, with the ten largest covering 3.5%. This CDR3 region has 15 residues. Trimming shortened V by 2 bases and J by 0 bases, and 8 bases separated the two germline ends. Per germline, CDR1 MNHEY and CDR2 SVGAGI. This specimen belongs to a study of Ad26.COV2.S vaccination and SARS-CoV-2 variants. The overall study: Donor got 5x10^10 or 1x10^11 viral particles of Ad26.COV2.S.

Overall study findings and caveats: People given the vaccine had a wider spike-specific TCR breadth than placebo recipients did. Substantial breadth was reported for post-vaccination spike-specific CD8+ and CD4+ T cells.

Treatment reported: about 20 received Ad26.COV2.S at low or high dose, single or two shots; about 5 received placebo; per-sample allocation not given. Samples came from day 63 after the first vaccine or placebo injection. This vaccine is an Ad26 vector that expresses the Wuhan-strain SARS-CoV-2 spike. The TCR was taken from a person aged 18-60 years who received the Ad26.COV2.S COVID-19 vaccine or a placebo. This specimen was peripheral blood, taken in a trial of Ad26.COV2.S vaccine versus placebo. This rearrangement joins TRBV6-5 to TRBJ2-4; D gene unclear. This CDR3 is CASSYDIEAKNIQYF. CDR3 coding DNA: TGTGCCAGCAGTTACGACATAGAAGCCAAAAACATTCAGTACTTC.